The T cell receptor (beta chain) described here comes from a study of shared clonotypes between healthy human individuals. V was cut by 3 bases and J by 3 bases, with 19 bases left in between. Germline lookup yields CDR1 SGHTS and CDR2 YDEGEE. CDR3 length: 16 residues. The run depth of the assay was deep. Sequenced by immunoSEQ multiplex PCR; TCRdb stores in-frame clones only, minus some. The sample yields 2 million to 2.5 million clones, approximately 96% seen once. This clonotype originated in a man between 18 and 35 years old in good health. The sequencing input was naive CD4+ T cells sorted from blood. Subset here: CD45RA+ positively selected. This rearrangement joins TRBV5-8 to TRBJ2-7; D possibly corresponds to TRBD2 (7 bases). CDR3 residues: CASSSGQPWGGYEQYF. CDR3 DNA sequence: TGTGCCAGCAGCTCTGGACAGCCTTGGGGGGGCTACGAGCAGTACTTC.